This T cell receptor (beta chain) was documented in a study of blood T cell repertoires in COVID-19. About the study: Samples of COVID-19 (acute and convalescent) were obtained from the United States, Italy and Spain. Sample material is recorded as cDNA or gDNA derived from T cells, B-cell-depleted T cells, or PBMCs.

Under the authors' procedure: Counts of nucleated cells, estimated from reference gene primer amplification, were obtained. Profiling relied on immunoSEQ multiplex PCR, and the TCRdb table lists in-frame clones only, not all of them. Clone size and V and J calls were adopted from that table, with D and trimming inferred from the DNA. Of 150,000 to 200,000 clones listed, over 85% were seen once; the top ten hold about 5%. The CDR3 spans 14 residues. Looked up from germline, CDR1 is SQVTM and CDR2 is ANQGSEA. V lost 3 bases, J lost 5 bases, and 9 bases stayed unmatched. This rearrangement joins TRBV29-1 to TRBJ2-7; TRBD1 agrees at 8 bases. Sequencing was done on a sample of peripheral blood. The TCR comes from a woman aged 45-65 years with acute or convalescent COVID-19. In nucleotides, the CDR3 is TGCAGCGTTGAGGGGGCGACAGGGGTAGACGAGCAGTACTTC. Encoded protein: CSVEGATGVDEQYF.